Detailed here is one T cell receptor beta chain. Its antigen is undetermined. This CDR3 spans 12 amino acids. Germline V lookup: CDR1 SEHNR, CDR2 FQNEAQ (reference sequence). The V end was cut by 8 bases, the J end by 3 bases, with 11 bases between. From the 5' RACE reads, TCRdb called clonotypes with MiXCR, one entry per CDR3 protein. The sample contains about 54,000 distinct CDR3 sequences, more than 15% of which appear only once. The study, taken as a whole, reports: Tumor Treg TCRs overlapped most with tumor naive CD4+ cells.

The sequencing input was naive CD4+ T cells sorted from blood. As to subset: naive CD4+ T cells, CD4+CD45RA+CD25-. This chain joins TRBV7-9 and TRBJ2-7; tentative D call: TRBD2 (5 bases). The sequence was obtained from a female donor with breast cancer. CDR3 loop: CASGGLGYEQYF. The CDR3 DNA reads as TGTGCCAGCGGAGGCTTGGGCTACGAGCAGTACTTC.